These T cell receptor beta chains were read from a single sample in a study of cytomegalovirus exposure and HLA in healthy donors. Repertoires were generated with immunoSEQ multiplex PCR, while TCRdb's copy carries only in-frame clones and drops some. The table lists under 130,000 clones, roughly 12% of them singletons. The sequencing input was PBMCs. The receptors come from a man aged 35 to 55 in good health and CMV-seropositive. CDR3s include the opening cysteine and the closing phenylalanine or tryptophan.

TRBV29-1,14,TRBJ2-3,CSVRPAGGSDTQYF
TRBV14,14,TRBJ1-2,CASSQSLRVGGYTF
TRBV7-2,14,TRBJ1-5,CASSTREDNQPQHF
TRBV15,14,TRBJ2-7,CATSIRTGSYEQYF
TRBV29-1,14,TRBJ2-1,CSVGLLTSYNEQFF
TRBV19,17,TRBJ1-1,CASSIFPRPGVNTEAFF
TRBV11-2,14,TRBJ1-5,CASSFDRVGQPQHF
TRBV15,18,TRBJ2-2,CATSRGGVGEANTGELFF
TRBV4-3,15,TRBJ2-1,CASSQPGLQYNEQFF
TRBV29-1,16,TRBJ2-2,CSGLTSGRLNTGELFF
TRBV29-1,21,TRBJ2-3,CSVEGAVPTGPGLVDTDTQYF
TRBV28,14,TRBJ2-4,CASSSQGPQNIQYF
TRBV28,14,TRBJ2-3,CASIGAKGTDTQYF
TRBV20-1,11,TRBJ2-1,CSARRDNEQFF
TRBV19,21,TRBJ2-2,CASSPRAPERGLAGVTGELFF
TRBV28,12,TRBJ1-2,CASSPGRAGYTF
TRBV7-8,13,TRBJ2-5,CASSRTGDRKQYF
TRBV6-5,13,TRBJ2-5,CASTSPGREGQYF
TRBV7-9,16,TRBJ2-7,CASSLAPGKLLYEQYF
TRBV5-5,14,TRBJ1-5,CASSLQEINQPQHF
TRBV5-4,15,TRBJ1-4,CASSLGQATNEKLFF
TRBV10-3,17,TRBJ1-2,CAISEGRTGSGDGGYTF
TRBV5-1,13,TRBJ2-7,CASRLTSGYEQYF
TRBV29-1,15,TRBJ2-7,CSVEDPAGGFYEQYF
TRBV9,16,TRBJ2-3,CASSAGLAEGEDTQYF
TRBV2,14,TRBJ2-3,CASRSGLSTDTQYF
TRBV13,16,TRBJ2-1,CASSPSSNRGSNEQFF
TRBV30,12,TRBJ2-1,CAWSPNPGEQFF
TRBV28,12,TRBJ1-1,CASNDMNTEAFF
TRBV18,15,TRBJ2-4,CASSPPGGPKNIQYF
TRBV30,14,TRBJ2-7,CAWRRDWGTDEQYF
TRBV5-6,16,TRBJ2-2,CASSLASGSGTGELFF
TRBV6-5,13,TRBJ2-1,CASREAGGNEQFF
TRBV5-1,14,TRBJ1-3,CASRRQATGNTIYF
TRBV5-1,14,TRBJ1-2,CASSSGAGGYGYTF
TRBV5-3,16,TRBJ1-1,CARSPRDRGYQTEAFF
TRBV5-1,14,TRBJ1-3,CASSFDNSGNTIYF
TRBV10-2,14,TRBJ2-5,CASSRTGGLETQYF
TRBV19,13,TRBJ2-5,CASSSQGGVTQYF
TRBV5-1,15,TRBJ2-7,CASRRAQGISYEQYF
TRBV27,15,TRBJ2-7,CASSLGTSGRNEQYF
TRBV7-6,14,TRBJ2-7,CASSARGPSYEQYF